Each of the 16 T cell receptor beta chains below was sequenced from the same sample in a study of blood T cell repertoires in COVID-19. Using immunoSEQ multiplex PCR, the repertoire was profiled, and TCRdb retains in-frame clones only, with some absent. The sample yields approximately 230,000 clones, approximately 86% seen once. Sequencing was performed on PBMCs or T cells enriched from blood (not recorded which). These receptor sequences come from a woman aged 45-65 years with acute COVID-19.

CDR3 region: CATRPGGRETQYF. The CDR3 coding sequence is TGTGCCACGCGTCCGGGGGGGCGGGAGACCCAGTACTTC. This chain links TRBV28 with TRBJ2-5; 8 nucleotides line up with TRBD2. The V gene end was trimmed by 10 bases and the J gene end by 5 bases; junction bases not matched to a gene: 9. Germline V CDR1 and CDR2: MDHEN, SYDVKM. The CDR3 has 13 amino acids.

The V call is TRBV28, the J call TRBJ2-7; 7 bases agree with TRBD1. Per the germline V gene, CDR1 is MDHEN and CDR2 is SYDVKM. The CDR3 loop spans 16 amino acids. V was clipped by 4 bases and J by 3 bases; unmatched bases: 12. CDR3 amino acids: CASSWGKGAGVYEQYF. The CDR3 DNA reads as TGTGCCAGCAGTTGGGGAAAGGGGGCAGGGGTCTACGAGCAGTACTTC.

V is TRBV10-2 and J is TRBJ1-3; D gene unclear. V was clipped by 10 bases and J by 3 bases, with 13 bases between them. CDR3 length equals 13 residues. The germline CDR1 and CDR2 sequences are WSHSY and SAAADI. The CDR3 here is CATGSVLGNTIYF. CDR3 nucleotides: TGCGCCACCGGGTCCGTCCTTGGAAACACCATATATTTT.

CDR3: CSASGGSYGYTF. CDR3 nucleotides: TGCAGTGCTAGTGGGGGCAGTTATGGCTACACCTTC. The gene calls are TRBV20-1 and TRBJ1-2; maybe TRBD1 (6 bases). CDR1 is DFQATT, CDR2 SNEGSKA, per germline (reference sequence). The V gene lost 3 bases and the J gene lost 5 bases, with 10 bases spanning the gap. The length of the CDR3 is 12 residues.

This sequence joins TRBV27 and TRBJ2-5; unclear D gene. Germline-derived CDR1 and CDR2 are MNHEY and SMNVEV (reference sequence). V gave up 3 bases and J gave up 4 bases, with 9 bases separating them. This CDR3 has 13 residues. The CDR3 DNA follows: TGTGCCAGCAGTTTTAGAGAAAGAGAGACCCAGTACTTC. Amino acid sequence: CASSFRERETQYF.

The CDR3: CASNPAGVGTDTQYF. The CDR3 DNA reads TGTGCCAGCAACCCAGCGGGAGTGGGAACAGATACGCAGTATTTT. This sequence joins TRBV6-5 and TRBJ2-3, with 8 bases identical to TRBD2. The germline gives CDR1 MNHEY, CDR2 SVGAGI. The length of the CDR3 is 15 residues. V was clipped by 7 bases and J by 3 bases; unmatched bases: 9.

This clone was recorded only once. J is TRBJ2-7 and V is TRBV21-1; TRBD1, the table's D call, was not compared with the DNA. TRBV21-1 is a known pseudogene. This CDR3 has 15 amino acids. The CDR3 sequence is CASSKGGQGGYEQYF. The CDR3 DNA is TGTGCCAGCAGCAAGGGAGGACAGGGGGGCTACGAGCAGTACTTC.

The CDR3 is CASSYDSTYEQYF. CDR3 nucleotide sequence: TGTGCCAGCAGTTACGACAGCACCTACGAGCAGTACTTC. This rearrangement joins TRBV19 to TRBJ2-7; weak D call: TRBD1 (5 bases). Germline V gives CDR1 LNHDA, CDR2 SQIVND (reference sequence). This CDR3 contains 13 residues. Trimming cost V 9 bases and J 2 bases, with 14 bases left between them. Full variable domain (rest looked up from reference TRBV19 and TRBJ2-7): DGGITQSPKYLFRKEGQNVTLSCEQNLNHDAMYWYRQDPGQGLRLIYYSQIVNDFQKGDIAEGYSVSREKKESFPLTVTSAQKNPTAFYLCASSYDSTYEQYFGPGTRLTVT.

V gene TRBV15 combines with J gene TRBJ2-1; 7 bases map to TRBD2. The ends lost 4 bases at V and 0 bases at J; junction bases unmatched: 3. The CDR3 is made up of 15 amino acids. CDR1 and CDR2 (germline): LNHNV, YYDKDF (reference sequence). The CDR3 sequence is CATSNSGYSYNEQFF. For the CDR3, the DNA is TGTGCCACCAGCAATAGCGGGTACTCCTACAATGAGCAGTTCTTC. Using reference TRBV15 and TRBJ2-1 for the parts outside the CDR3, the full variable domain is DAMVIQNPRYQVTQFGKPVTLSCSQTLNHNVMYWYQQKSSQAPKLLFHYYDKDFNNEADTPDNFQSRRPNTSFCFLDIRSPGLGDTAMYLCATSNSGYSYNEQFFGPGTRLTVL.

This clone was detected only a few times. The chain carries TRBV7-9 and TRBJ1-1; unclear D gene. Germline V gives CDR1 SEHNR, CDR2 FQNEAQ (reference sequence). Deletions cut 5 bases from V and 5 bases from J, with 15 bases between. CDR3 length equals 14 residues. The CDR3 DNA follows: TGTGCCAGCAGCCCTCGGGTCGAGTTAACTGAAGCTTTCTTT. Translated: CASSPRVELTEAFF.

This chain connects TRBV7-8 to TRBJ2-3; TRBD1 matches 7 bases. Per germline, CDR1 SGHVS and CDR2 FQNEAQ. J gave up 5 bases and V 5 bases, and 7 bases lay outside the gene matches. This CDR3 has 14 residues. The CDR3 bases are TGTGCCAGCAGCAGCGTGACAGGGAAAGATACGCAGTATTTT. Translating gives CASSSVTGKDTQYF. Using reference TRBV7-8 and TRBJ2-3 for the parts outside the CDR3, the full variable domain is GAGVSQSPRYKVAKRGQDVALRCDPISGHVSLFWYQQALGQGPEFLTYFQNEAQLDKSGLPSDRFFAERPEGSVSTLKIQRTQQEDSAVYLCASSSVTGKDTQYFGPGTRLTVL.

The gene calls are TRBV28 and TRBJ2-7; 7 bases fit TRBD1. Germline V CDR1 and CDR2: MDHEN, SYDVKM. Trimming at V came to 7 bases and at J to 2 bases, leaving 11 bases not matched to a gene. The CDR3 covers 15 residues. The DNA of the CDR3 is TGTGCCAGCAAGGGGGCCCTCTTCGCCCCCTACGAGCAGTACTTC. This translates into CASKGALFAPYEQYF.

The rearrangement links TRBV5-1 to TRBJ2-1; 9 nucleotides line up with TRBD2. Germline lookup yields CDR1 SGHRS and CDR2 YFSETQ. The CDR3 is 15 amino acids. Trimming took 2 bases from V and 7 from J; bases not matched to a gene: 7. The CDR3 DNA follows: TGCGCCAGCAGCTTTGGGGCGGGAGGGCTTAATGAGCAGTTCTTC. Translated: CASSFGAGGLNEQFF. Using reference TRBV5-1 and TRBJ2-1 for the parts outside the CDR3, the full variable domain is KAGVTQTPRYLIKTRGQQVTLSCSPISGHRSVSWYQQTPGQGLQFLFEYFSETQRNKGNFPGRFSGRQFSNSRSEMNVSTLELGDSALYLCASSFGAGGLNEQFFGPGTRLTVL.

The chain employs TRBV28 and TRBJ2-7; D not certain. V was pared by 1 base and J by 1 base, with 8 bases between. Per germline, CDR1 MDHEN and CDR2 SYDVKM. CDR3 length equals 14 residues. In DNA form, the CDR3 reads TGTGCCAGCAGTTTATCTCAGGCATCCTACGAGCAGTACTTC. It specifies CASSLSQASYEQYF.

The chain uses TRBV4-1 and TRBJ2-1, with no clear D. The CDR3 is made up of 16 amino acids. The ends were cut back, 3 bases at V and 8 bases at J, with 20 bases in the middle. Germline V gives CDR1 MGHRA, CDR2 YSYEKL. The CDR3 sequence: CASSQVHMVMYDEQFF. Here the CDR3 DNA reads TGCGCCAGCAGCCAGGTCCACATGGTCATGTACGATGAGCAGTTCTTC.

This chain joins TRBV6-4 and TRBJ2-1; D remains unclear. V shed 7 bases and J shed 8 bases, with 9 bases lying between them. In germline, CDR1 is MRHNA, CDR2 SNTAGT. The CDR3 totals 11 residues. In nucleotides, the CDR3 is TGTGCCAGCACCTCACCGGATGAGCAGTTCTTC. As protein: CASTSPDEQFF.